A selection of T cell receptor beta chains follows, all from one sample in a study of OX40 agonist ivuxolimab in advanced cancers. Data came from immunoSEQ multiplex PCR; TCRdb stores just in-frame clones and leaves some out. Of over 30,000 clones listed, about 80% were seen once; the top ten hold approximately 1.8%. Source: CD4+ or CD8+ T cells sorted from blood, taken in a trial of the OX40 agonist ivuxolimab. The receptors were gathered from an adult with an advanced solid tumor such as melanoma, head and neck, liver or kidney cancer. Both conserved end residues are part of each CDR3. D genes are given only for firm matches. Clone size is shown for a subset of rows, as once, few, many or a class of expanded clone.

TRBV4-1	TRBJ2-5	.	.	CASSQTSRETQYF	TGCGCCAGCAGCCAAACTAGTAGAGAGACCCAGTACTTC
TRBV11-3	TRBJ2-7	.	TRBD2	CASSSSGGRYEQYF	TGTGCCAGCAGCTCTAGCGGGGGTCGGTACGAGCAGTACTTC
TRBV7-6	TRBJ2-2	.	.	CASSLGGGDPNTGELFF	TGTGCCAGCAGCTTAGGAGGTGGGGATCCGAACACCGGGGAGCTGTTTTTT
TRBV2	TRBJ2-7	.	.	CASSLISRLTEISSYEQYF	TGTGCCAGCAGTCTAATATCCCGTCTGACAGAGATTAGCTCCTACGAGCAGTACTTC
TRBV9	TRBJ2-7	.	TRBD1	CASSVDSGQSVYEQYF	TGTGCCAGCAGCGTAGACTCGGGACAGTCGGTCTACGAGCAGTACTTC
TRBV5-4	TRBJ1-3	few	.	CASSFTGASGNTIYF	TGTGCCAGCAGCTTCACGGGAGCTTCTGGAAACACCATATATTTT
TRBV7-6	TRBJ2-1	.	.	CASRTNNEQFF	TGTGCCAGCAGAACCAACAATGAGCAGTTCTTC
TRBV6-5	TRBJ2-2	few	TRBD2	CASSYFLAGGPGELFF	TGTGCCAGCAGTTACTTTCTAGCGGGGGGCCCCGGGGAGCTGTTTTTT
TRBV6-1	TRBJ2-1	.	.	CASSFPSSYNEQFF	TGTGCCAGCAGCTTCCCGAGCTCCTACAATGAGCAGTTCTTC
TRBV5-1	TRBJ1-4	few	TRBD1	CASSLADRAPNEKLFF	TGCGCCAGCAGCTTGGCCGACAGGGCCCCCAATGAAAAACTGTTTTTT
TRBV19	TRBJ2-5	.	TRBD1	CASSATGGWETQYF	TGTGCCAGTAGTGCCACAGGGGGGTGGGAGACCCAGTACTTC
TRBV7-2	TRBJ2-7	.	.	CASSPIGLWEQYF	TGTGCCAGCAGCCCCATTGGGCTGTGGGAGCAGTACTTC
TRBV2	TRBJ1-4	.	.	CASFPGRVGEKLFF	TGTGCCAGCTTCCCCGGACGGGTAGGGGAAAAACTGTTTTTT
TRBV4-3	TRBJ1-3	.	.	CASSQGGAYSGNTIYF	TGCGCCAGCAGCCAAGGAGGGGCGTACTCTGGAAACACCATATATTTT
TRBV30	TRBJ2-5	.	.	CAWSRGIQETQYF	TGTGCCTGGAGTCGGGGGATTCAAGAGACCCAGTACTTC
TRBV5-1	TRBJ1-2	.	TRBD1	CASSSTIGTGSYGYTF	TGCGCCAGCAGCTCAACAATCGGGACAGGTAGCTATGGCTACACCTTC
TRBV19	TRBJ2-5	.	.	CASSNRETQYF	TGTGCCAGTAGTAACAGGGAGACCCAGTACTTC
TRBV7-2	TRBJ1-2	.	TRBD1	CASSQDRVSRDYGYTF	TGTGCCAGCAGCCAGGACAGGGTTTCGCGGGACTATGGCTACACCTTC
TRBV5-4	TRBJ2-3	.	TRBD2	CASSFSTVAGEQYF	TGTGCCAGCAGCTTTTCCACAGTAGCGGGGGAGCAGTATTTT
TRBV6-6	TRBJ1-6	.	.	CASSYNPYNSPLHF	TGTGCCAGCAGTTACAACCCTTATAATTCACCCCTCCACTTT
TRBV5-1	TRBJ2-3	.	.	CASSSGGQGTDTQYF	TGCGCCAGCAGCTCCGGGGGGCAGGGCACAGATACGCAGTATTTT
TRBV6-5	TRBJ1-1	few	.	CASSYLGWAFF	TGTGCCAGCAGTTACTTAGGCTGGGCTTTCTTT
TRBV7-2	TRBJ2-2	.	.	CASSLGSRASGELFF	TGTGCCAGCAGCTTAGGGTCGCGAGCGAGCGGGGAGCTGTTTTTT
TRBV7-3	TRBJ1-2	.	.	CASNQASYGYTF	TGTGCCAGCAATCAGGCATCCTATGGCTACACCTTC
TRBV5-1	TRBJ1-4	.	.	CASSLRGNEKLFF	TGCGCCAGCAGCTTACGTGGGAATGAAAAACTGTTTTTT
TRBV7-2	TRBJ2-5	.	.	CASSQGQTLGQETQYF	TGTGCCAGCAGCCAGGGTCAGACTCTGGGCCAAGAGACCCAGTACTTC
TRBV6-5	TRBJ2-6	.	.	CASSYVRSGANVLTF	TGTGCCAGCAGTTATGTACGCTCTGGGGCCAACGTCCTGACTTTC
TRBV25-1	TRBJ2-2	.	.	CASSEPRTSTGELFF	TGTGCCAGCAGTGAGCCCCGGACTTCCACCGGGGAGCTGTTTTTT
TRBV4-1	TRBJ1-2	.	.	CASSLPAGPNYGYTF	TGCGCCAGCAGCCTTCCGGCAGGACCTAACTATGGCTACACCTTC
TRBV5-4	TRBJ1-6	.	.	CASSLGRDGASPLHF	TGTGCCAGCAGCTTAGGTCGTGACGGGGCTTCACCCCTCCACTTT
TRBV5-4	TRBJ2-3	.	TRBD1	CASSLAGQGRTDTQYF	TGTGCCAGCAGCTTGGCGGGACAGGGCCGCACAGATACGCAGTATTTT
TRBV11-1	TRBJ1-1	few	.	CASSFGITEAFF	TGTGCCAGCAGCTTTGGGATCACTGAAGCTTTCTTT
TRBV11-3	TRBJ2-3	few	.	CASSLARATDTQYF	TGTGCCAGCAGCTTAGCCAGGGCCACAGATACGCAGTATTTT
TRBV7-9	TRBJ1-2	.	TRBD1	CASSLGTGGSPITYGYTF	TGTGCCAGCAGCTTAGGGACAGGCGGCTCCCCTATAACCTATGGCTACACCTTC
TRBV6-5	TRBJ1-6	.	.	CASSYSSSFNSPLHF	TGTGCCAGCAGTTACTCATCGAGCTTTAATTCACCCCTCCACTTT
TRBV4-1	TRBJ1-5	few	.	CASSPGVWQPQHF	TGCGCCAGCAGTCCGGGGGTTTGGCAGCCCCAGCATTTT
TRBV11-2	TRBJ2-7	.	.	CASSPWPSYEQYF	TGTGCCAGCAGCCCGTGGCCTAGCTACGAGCAGTACTTC
TRBV5-4	TRBJ1-6	.	.	CASNYSQVLIPLHF	TGTGCCAGCAACTATTCCCAGGTTTTAATACCCCTCCACTTT
TRBV4-3	TRBJ2-7	medium-sized	.	CASSQARLYEQYF	TGCGCCAGCAGCCAAGCCCGGCTATACGAGCAGTACTTC
TRBV30	TRBJ1-1	.	.	CAWTLGGEAFF	TGTGCCTGGACCCTGGGGGGTGAAGCTTTCTTT
TRBV6-5	TRBJ1-5	once	TRBD1	CASRLTGEGQPQHF	TGTGCCAGCAGGTTGACAGGGGAAGGTCAGCCCCAGCATTTT
TRBV6-6	TRBJ1-5	few	TRBD1	CASRMNRGNQPQHF	TGTGCCAGCAGGATGAACAGGGGGAATCAGCCCCAGCATTTT
TRBV4-1	TRBJ2-2	.	TRBD2	CASSQKRGLAGATGTGELFF	TGCGCCAGCAGCCAAAAAAGGGGACTAGCGGGGGCCACCGGAACCGGGGAGCTGTTTTTT
TRBV6-5	TRBJ2-7	.	.	CASSRGQRMYEQYF	TGTGCCAGCAGTCGCGGACAGCGAATGTACGAGCAGTACTTC
TRBV7-2	TRBJ1-3	.	.	CASSFSGAEGNTIYF	TGTGCCAGCAGCTTCTCAGGGGCGGAAGGAAACACCATATATTTT
TRBV11-2	TRBJ2-5	.	TRBD2	CASSLQAGGKETQYF	TGTGCCAGCAGCTTACAAGCGGGGGGGAAAGAGACCCAGTACTTC
TRBV18	TRBJ2-1	once	.	CASSPKDNYNEQFF	TGTGCCAGCTCACCGAAGGACAATTACAATGAGCAGTTCTTC
TRBV18	TRBJ1-2	.	.	CASSPSGRDYGYTF	TGTGCCAGCTCACCATCAGGGCGGGACTATGGCTACACCTTC
TRBV4-3	TRBJ1-1	.	.	CASPGRNTEAFF	TGCGCCAGCCCAGGTAGGAACACTGAAGCTTTCTTT
TRBV27	TRBJ2-5	few	.	CASSGVGGTQYF	TGTGCCAGCAGTGGGGTTGGCGGGACCCAGTACTTC
TRBV11-2	TRBJ2-3	.	TRBD2	CASSLLAGGHEYF	TGTGCCAGCAGCTTACTAGCGGGGGGGCATGAGTATTTT
TRBV29-1	TRBJ1-2	.	.	CSVEGGLGYGYTF	TGCAGCGTTGAGGGGGGGCTTGGCTATGGCTACACCTTC
TRBV5-1	TRBJ2-3	once	.	CASSPLSGRQGDTQYF	TGCGCCAGCAGCCCGTTATCGGGCCGGCAGGGAGATACGCAGTATTTT
TRBV2	TRBJ2-7	.	.	CASKPRTDSYEQYF	TGTGCCAGCAAGCCGCGGACGGACTCCTACGAGCAGTACTTC
TRBV4-2	TRBJ2-3	.	.	CASSFSLGGPLSTDTQYF	TGTGCCAGCAGCTTCTCCCTTGGGGGTCCCCTTAGCACAGATACGCAGTATTTT
TRBV19	TRBJ2-5	.	TRBD2	CASSPGLAGVETQYF	TGTGCCAGTAGCCCGGGACTAGCGGGTGTGGAGACCCAGTACTTC
TRBV4-3	TRBJ1-6	.	.	CASSQVHSYNSPLHF	TGCGCCAGCAGCCAAGTGCACTCCTATAATTCACCCCTCCACTTT
TRBV18	TRBJ1-1	few	.	CASSPVQGNTEAFF	TGTGCCAGCTCACCAGTTCAGGGGAACACTGAAGCTTTCTTT